One and the same sample provided the 17 T cell receptor beta chains below, sequenced in a study of cytomegalovirus exposure and HLA in healthy donors. Vbeta (60) and Jbeta (13) primers were used in the PCR. TCRdb keeps only in-frame clones here, not all; method: immunoSEQ multiplex PCR. The sample has 85,000 or so clones. Sequencing was performed on PBMCs. These receptors came from a woman aged 25 to 45 in good health and CMV-seronegative.

The chain recombines TRBV30 with TRBJ2-2, with D possibly matching TRBD2 (5 bases). Trimming took 0 bases from V and 4 from J, leaving 6 bases between them. Germline CDR1 reads GTSNPN; CDR2 reads SVGIG (reference sequence). The CDR3 contains 13 residues. The CDR3 region is CAWSVEGTGELFF. DNA for the CDR3: TGTGCCTGGAGTGTAGAGGGCACCGGGGAGCTGTTTTTT.

The chain combines TRBV11-2 with TRBJ2-6; no definite D call. The germline V gene has CDR1 SGHAT and CDR2 FQNNGV. V gave up 5 bases and J gave up 0 bases, with 11 bases separating them. The length of the CDR3 is 16 residues. The CDR3 protein is CASSITSYSGANVLTF. In DNA, the CDR3 is TGTGCCAGCAGCATCACAAGTTACTCTGGGGCCAACGTCCTGACTTTC.

The rearrangement uses TRBV6-5 and TRBJ1-5; 7 bases align to TRBD1. Germline V gene data show CDR1 as MNHEY and CDR2 as SVGAGI. V lost 0 bases, J lost 7 bases, and 6 bases stayed unmatched. CDR3 length equals 15 residues. The CDR3 here is CASSYSGPGGQPQHF. The CDR3 nucleotides are TGTGCCAGCAGTTACTCGGGTCCAGGGGGGCAGCCCCAGCATTTT.

This rearrangement joins TRBV9 to TRBJ1-5; D ambiguous. Germline CDR1 is SGDLS and CDR2 is YYNGEE. Trimming removed 1 base at V and 5 bases at J, with 10 bases between. The CDR3 runs 14 residues. CDR3 sequence reads: CASSVTAGDQPQHF. For the CDR3, the DNA is TGTGCCAGCAGCGTAACGGCCGGGGATCAGCCCCAGCATTTT.

In regard to this clone: The identical CDR3 is also encoded by other nucleotide sequences in the sample. The V and J genes are TRBV27 and TRBJ1-1, with a possible D match to TRBD1 (6 bases). Germline V gene data show CDR1 as MNHEY and CDR2 as SMNVEV (reference sequence). V lost 6 bases to trimming and J lost 5 bases, with 22 bases between them. There are 16 residues in the CDR3. The DNA of the CDR3 is TGTGCCAGCAGCCCCCGACAGGCAAGTGTAAAGACTGAAGCTTTCTTT. It encodes CASSPRQASVKTEAFF.

The chain couples TRBV2 to TRBJ2-1; 9 bases are a match to TRBD2. J was trimmed by 4 bases and V by 4 bases; bases with no gene match: 5. The CDR3 spans 15 residues. CDR1 SNHLY and CDR2 FYNNEI come from the germline V gene. The CDR3 is CASSGVAGEYNEQFF. The CDR3 nucleotides are TGTGCCAGCAGTGGTGTAGCGGGAGAGTACAATGAGCAGTTCTTC. Supplemented by reference TRBV2 and TRBJ2-1, the full variable domain reads EPEVTQTPSHQVTQMGQEVILRCVPISNHLYFYWYRQILGQKVEFLVSFYNNEISEKSEIFDDQFSVERPDGSNFTLKIRSTKLEDSAMYFCASSGVAGEYNEQFFGPGTRLTVL.

The chain employs TRBV9 and TRBJ2-5; perhaps TRBD1 as D (6 bases). This CDR3 has 14 residues. The V end lost 4 bases, the J end lost 0 bases, and 10 bases lay between the germline ends. In germline, CDR1 is SGDLS, CDR2 YYNGEE. The CDR3 spells CASSPGEYQETQYF. Here the CDR3 DNA reads TGTGCCAGCAGCCCAGGGGAGTACCAAGAGACCCAGTACTTC.

The chain's CDR3 is CASSFSTGFYEQYF. The DNA for the CDR3 is TGTGCCAGCAGCTTTTCTACAGGGTTTTACGAGCAGTACTTC. This chain links TRBV7-8 with TRBJ2-7, with D perhaps TRBD1 (6 bases). V dropped 3 bases and J dropped 4 bases, with 13 bases sitting between them. Germline assignment: CDR1 SGHVS and CDR2 FQNEAQ. This CDR3 contains 14 residues.

The genes are TRBV6-5 and TRBJ1-1; unclear D gene. The CDR3 has 13 amino acids. V was clipped by 5 bases and J by 5 bases, with 12 bases between them. Germline CDR1 reads MNHEY; CDR2 reads SVGAGI. CDR3 loop: CASSREVWTEAFF. As DNA, the CDR3 is TGTGCCAGCAGTAGGGAGGTCTGGACTGAAGCTTTCTTT.

V is TRBV15 and J is TRBJ2-3, with 8 bases matching TRBD1. There are 15 residues in the CDR3. Germline loops: CDR1 LNHNV, CDR2 YYDKDF (reference sequence). The trim removed 0 bases at V and 6 bases at J, leaving 5 bases unmatched. The chain's CDR3 is CATSRDRQGMDTQYF. The CDR3 DNA reads TGTGCCACCAGCAGAGATCGACAGGGGATGGATACGCAGTATTTT.

The CDR3 loop reads CAISELGQGVDTF. CDR3 bases: TGTGCCATCAGTGAGCTAGGACAGGGAGTAGACACCTTC. The chain recombines TRBV10-3 with TRBJ1-2, with 8 nucleotides matching TRBD1. The germline CDR1 and CDR2 sequences are ENHRY and SYGVKD. V lost 2 bases, J lost 12 bases, and 8 bases stayed unmatched. The CDR3 runs 13 residues.

This chain links TRBV6-1 with TRBJ1-1; D may be TRBD1 (5 bases). The germline V gene has CDR1 MNHNS and CDR2 SASEGT. The V gene lost 2 bases and the J gene lost 0 bases, with 7 bases spanning the gap. This CDR3 comprises 14 residues. The CDR3 nucleotides are TGTGCCAGCAGTGAAAGGGGCGTGAACACTGAAGCTTTCTTT. Its protein product is CASSERGVNTEAFF.

This rearrangement joins TRBV6-8 to TRBJ1-5; D is undetermined. The length of the CDR3 is 15 residues. Germline lookup yields CDR1 MNHGY and CDR2 SAAAGT. Trimming took 2 bases from V and 0 from J, leaving 8 bases between them. CDR3 sequence (DNA): TGTGCCAGCAGTTACCCCAGAAATAGCAATCAGCCCCAGCATTTT. Protein product: CASSYPRNSNQPQHF.

The chain joins TRBV5-1 to TRBJ1-2; TRBD1 matches 9 bases. Per germline, CDR1 SGHRS and CDR2 YFSETQ. The CDR3 has 15 amino acids. J gave up 1 base and V 4 bases, and 5 bases lay outside the gene matches. In DNA form, the CDR3 reads TGCGCCAGCAGCCTAGGGGACAGGGATAACTATGGCTACACCTTC. It yields the protein CASSLGDRDNYGYTF.

The chain combines TRBV2 with TRBJ2-7; D possibly corresponds to TRBD1 (6 bases). Germline V gives CDR1 SNHLY, CDR2 FYNNEI. The CDR3 sequence is 14 residues long. V gave up 9 bases and J gave up 0 bases, with 15 bases separating them. The CDR3 protein is CASKEQGSSYEQYF. CDR3 sequence (DNA): TGTGCCAGTAAGGAACAGGGCTCCTCCTACGAGCAGTACTTC. The full variable domain, its missing parts supplied by reference TRBV2 and TRBJ2-7, is EPEVTQTPSHQVTQMGQEVILRCVPISNHLYFYWYRQILGQKVEFLVSFYNNEISEKSEIFDDQFSVERPDGSNFTLKIRSTKLEDSAMYFCASKEQGSSYEQYFGPGTRLTVT.

J is TRBJ2-1 and V is TRBV5-1; TRBD2 matches at 12 bases. CDR1 and CDR2 (germline): SGHRS, YFSETQ. The CDR3 length is 17 residues. The V segment lost 2 bases and the J segment 7 bases; nucleotides outside the gene matches: 10. In DNA, the CDR3 is TGCGCCAGCAGCTTAAACCCGGGACTAGCGGGTTCTAATGAGCAGTTCTTC. Its protein product is CASSLNPGLAGSNEQFF. The whole variable domain, filled in from reference TRBV5-1 and TRBJ2-1, reads KAGVTQTPRYLIKTRGQQVTLSCSPISGHRSVSWYQQTPGQGLQFLFEYFSETQRNKGNFPGRFSGRQFSNSRSEMNVSTLELGDSALYLCASSLNPGLAGSNEQFFGPGTRLTVL.

The chain links TRBV19 to TRBJ1-2; 10 nucleotides agree with TRBD1. Trimming cost V 4 bases and J 4 bases; bases outside gene matches: 6. The CDR3 is made up of 15 amino acids. Per the germline V gene, CDR1 is LNHDA and CDR2 is SQIVND (reference sequence). CDR3 coding DNA: TGTGCCAGTAGTACTGGACAGGGGGTGATCTATGGCTACACCTTC. This gives the protein CASSTGQGVIYGYTF.